This TCR beta chain was captured in a study of monozygotic twins with inflammatory bowel disease. CDR3 length equals 15 residues. The germline V gene encodes CDR1 MDHEN and CDR2 SYDVKM. Points on this clonotype: Its target is unknown.

Samples each yielded cDNA through eight separate reactions. UMIs that had a 6-nucleotide sample barcode were put in using template switching. Two nested PCRs, of about 16 and 10 cycles, processed TCRalpha and TCRbeta cDNA. Each CDR3 protein gets one entry in TCRdb, which reprocessed the 5' RACE reads and gives no DNA. Here the sample table reports around 450,000 distinct CDR3 sequences. Overall study results and limits: Concordant and discordant twins showed no difference in repertoire similarity, possibly from limited power.

The sequence was collected from a human donor with ulcerative colitis or Crohn's disease, or a healthy co-twin of an affected twin (not recorded which). The sample taken for sequencing was blood. This chain links TRBV28 with TRBJ2-1. The CDR3 sequence is CASQTPDSSYNEQFF. The whole variable domain, remainder taken from reference TRBV28 and TRBJ2-1, is DVKVTQSSRYLVKRTGEKVFLECVQDMDHENMFWYRQDPGLGLRLIYFSYDVKMKEKGDIPEGYSVSREKKERFSLILESASTNQTSMYLCASQTPDSSYNEQFFGPGTRLTVL.